These T cell receptor beta chains were read from a single sample in a study of blood T cells in healthy people across ages. MiXCR was run by TCRdb on the 5' RACE reads, yielding one entry per CDR3 protein. This table has 1.5 million to 2 million distinct CDR3 sequences, roughly 50% appearing once. The sample consisted of blood. All receptors derive from a woman in her forties in good health. Each CDR3 is given without its conserved first and last residue. The order of the fields is V gene, J gene, CDR3 length, clone size, CDR3 protein. A row's size may be missing; if present it is once, few, many or a size class.

V gene: TRBV20-1
J gene: TRBJ1-4
CDR3 length: 10
clone size: -
CDR3 protein: SASGTVEKLF

V gene: TRBV28
J gene: TRBJ1-5
CDR3 length: 11
clone size: -
CDR3 protein: VSSAVRVQPQH

V gene: TRBV6-5
J gene: TRBJ2-3
CDR3 length: 15
clone size: -
CDR3 protein: ASSYSLPGTTTDTQY

V gene: TRBV5-1
J gene: TRBJ2-7
CDR3 length: 13
clone size: -
CDR3 protein: ASSLAGVLDREQY

V gene: TRBV9
J gene: TRBJ2-3
CDR3 length: 13
clone size: -
CDR3 protein: ASSDRGIPVDTQY

V gene: TRBV6-2/TRBV6-3
J gene: TRBJ2-1
CDR3 length: 10
clone size: many
CDR3 protein: ASSYSSHEQF

V gene: TRBV5-1
J gene: TRBJ2-1
CDR3 length: 16
clone size: few
CDR3 protein: ASSLAQLRDRGHNEQF

V gene: TRBV4-1
J gene: TRBJ1-2
CDR3 length: 12
clone size: -
CDR3 protein: ASSQVLGNYGYT

V gene: TRBV6-1
J gene: TRBJ1-4
CDR3 length: 13
clone size: -
CDR3 protein: ASSVSAGQNEKLF

V gene: TRBV29-1
J gene: TRBJ1-4
CDR3 length: 9
clone size: -
CDR3 protein: SVVRNEKLF

V gene: TRBV21-1
J gene: TRBJ2-5
CDR3 length: 11
clone size: -
CDR3 protein: ARGTGGERAQY

V gene: TRBV6-5
J gene: TRBJ2-3
CDR3 length: 12
clone size: -
CDR3 protein: ASSIGQSTDTQY

V gene: TRBV9
J gene: TRBJ2-3
CDR3 length: 13
clone size: -
CDR3 protein: ASSGSGGGRDTQY